Shown below are 8 T cell receptor beta chains from a single sample sequenced in a study of human T cells and chemical hapten exposure. TCRdb ran MiXCR on the RACE reads and lists one entry per CDR3 protein. The sample carries approximately 80,000 distinct CDR3 sequences, 9.5% to 14% recorded once. This sample's time point: patch test 3, about 24 weeks after DPC sensitization. The treatment: therapeutic diphenylcyclopropenone sensitization with weekly scalp DPC. This specimen was whole blood, taken in connection with sensitization to the hapten diphenylcyclopropenone (DPC). The receptors here all came from a woman aged 45-65 years with alopecia areata. Some clones in this sample may be carry-over from other donors' samples.

At least ten counts were recorded for this clonotype. It is unclear where the CDR3 begins or ends on the DNA, so no DNA is shown, and the CDR3 is as TCRdb lists it. The gene calls are TRBV29-1 and TRBJ2-7; TRBD2 is the table's D call and was not checked against the DNA. The CDR3 numbers 12 amino acids, ends counted. Per the germline V gene, CDR1 is SQVTM and CDR2 is ANQGSEA. This CDR3 reads CSVAGGTGPEVF.

The chain employs TRBV19 and TRBJ1-5, with 7 bases lining up with TRBD1. The V gene end was trimmed by 5 bases and the J gene end by 2 bases; junction bases not matched to a gene: 9. The germline V gene has CDR1 LNHDA and CDR2 SQIVND (reference sequence). There are 16 residues in the CDR3. CDR3 residues: CASSAQQGLGNQPQHF. For the CDR3, the DNA is TGTGCCAGTAGTGCCCAACAGGGGCTAGGCAATCAGCCCCAGCATTTT. Full variable domain (missing parts from reference TRBV19 and TRBJ1-5): DGGITQSPKYLFRKEGQNVTLSCEQNLNHDAMYWYRQDPGQGLRLIYYSQIVNDFQKGDIAEGYSVSREKKESFPLTVTSAQKNPTAFYLCASSAQQGLGNQPQHFGDGTRLSIL.

This clonotype was found many times. The genes are TRBV12-3 or TRBV12-4 and TRBJ2-2; 9 bases agree with TRBD1. V dropped 0 bases and J dropped 1; count of bases not matched to a gene: 0. CDR3 length equals 16 residues. CDR3 in DNA: TGTGCCAGCAGTTTAGCGGGACAGGGGAACACCGGGGAGCTGTTTTTT. Protein sequence: CASSLAGQGNTGELFF.

This clonotype was observed many times. The chain employs TRBV5-1 and TRBJ2-5; either TRBD1 or TRBD2 may fit D (6 bases each). Trimming cost V 4 bases and J 3 bases, with 16 bases left between them. Germline CDR1 is SGHRS and CDR2 is YFSETQ. CDR3 length equals 15 residues. This CDR3 reads CASSVKGGAKETQYF. Here the CDR3 DNA reads TGCGCCAGCAGCGTTAAGGGGGGCGCAAAAGAGACCCAGTACTTC.

This clonotype has just a few counts. The chain couples TRBV20-1 to TRBJ2-7; D may be TRBD1 or TRBD2 (5 bases each). Germline V gives CDR1 DFQATT, CDR2 SNEGSKA (reference sequence). CDR3 size: 14 residues. Deletions cut 3 bases from V and 7 bases from J, with 19 bases between. CDR3 in DNA: TGCAGTGCTAGTGCGGTCGGGGCTCTTGGGGAGCAGTACTTC. The encoded protein is CSASAVGALGEQYF.

This clonotype was recorded a few times. The chain is built from TRBV3-1 and TRBJ2-4; D uncertain. The ends were cut back, 4 bases at V and 16 bases at J, with 17 bases in the middle. Per germline, CDR1 LGHDT and CDR2 YNNKEL (reference sequence). The CDR3 is 12 amino acids. The CDR3 DNA follows: TGTGCCAGCAGCCGGTCGGCGAACCAGTATTACTTC. This encodes CASSRSANQYYF. The entire variable domain, with the rest obtained from reference TRBV3-1 and TRBJ2-4, is as follows: DTAVSQTPKYLVTQMGNDKSIKCEQNLGHDTMYWYKQDSKKFLKIMFSYNNKELIINETVPNRFSPKSPDKAHLNLHINSLELGDSAVYFCASSRSANQYYFGAGTRLSVL.

This clonotype appeared many times. The chain uses TRBV11-2 and TRBJ2-6; D is uncertain. Trimming took 1 base from V and 3 from J, leaving 7 bases between them. Germline CDR1 is SGHAT and CDR2 is FQNNGV. The CDR3 consists of 15 residues. The CDR3 region has the DNA TGTGCCAGCAGCTTAGTGGGTTTTGGGGCCAACGTCCTGACTTTC. Its translation: CASSLVGFGANVLTF.

In its sample, this clonotype was seen a few times. The rearrangement links TRBV6-5 to TRBJ1-6; TRBD1 aligns across 7 bases. Germline V CDR1 and CDR2: MNHEY, SVGAGI. The J segment lost 3 bases and the V segment lost 6 bases, leaving 8 bases of the junction unmatched. CDR3 size: 16 residues. CDR3 bases: TGTGCCAGCAGCAAGAGGGGGCCCAACTATAATTCACCCCTCCACTTT. It translates to CASSKRGPNYNSPLHF.